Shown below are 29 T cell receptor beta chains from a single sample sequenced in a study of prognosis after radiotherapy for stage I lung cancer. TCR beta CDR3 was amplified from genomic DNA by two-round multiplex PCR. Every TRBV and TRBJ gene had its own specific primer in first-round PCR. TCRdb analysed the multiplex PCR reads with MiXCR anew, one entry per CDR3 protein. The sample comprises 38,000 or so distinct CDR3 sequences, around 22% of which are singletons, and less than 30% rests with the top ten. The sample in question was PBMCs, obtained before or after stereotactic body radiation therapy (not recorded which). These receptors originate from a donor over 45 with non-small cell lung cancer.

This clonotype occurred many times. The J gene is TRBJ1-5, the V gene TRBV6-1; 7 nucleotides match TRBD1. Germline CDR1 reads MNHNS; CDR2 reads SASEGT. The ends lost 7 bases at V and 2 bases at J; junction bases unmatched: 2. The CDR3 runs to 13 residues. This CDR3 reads CASKGGGNQPQHF. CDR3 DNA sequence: TGTGCCAGCAAAGGGGGCGGCAATCAGCCCCAGCATTTT.

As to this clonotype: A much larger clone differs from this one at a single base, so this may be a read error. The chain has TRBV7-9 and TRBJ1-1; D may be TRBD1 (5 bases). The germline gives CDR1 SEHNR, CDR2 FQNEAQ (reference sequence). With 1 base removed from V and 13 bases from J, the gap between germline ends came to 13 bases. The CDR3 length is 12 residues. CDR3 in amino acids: CASSLGQKQGFF. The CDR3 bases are TGTGCCAGCAGCTTAGGACAGAAACAAGGTTTCTTT.

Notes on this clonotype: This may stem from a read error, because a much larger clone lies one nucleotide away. CDR3 loop: CASSYWGAMETKYF. The CDR3 nucleotides are TGTGCCAGCAGTTACTGGGGGGCTATGGAGACCAAGTACTTC. This chain connects TRBV6-9 to TRBJ2-5; D assignment may be TRBD1 or TRBD2 (6 bases each). The germline gives CDR1 MNHGY, CDR2 SVAAGI. The CDR3 runs 14 residues.

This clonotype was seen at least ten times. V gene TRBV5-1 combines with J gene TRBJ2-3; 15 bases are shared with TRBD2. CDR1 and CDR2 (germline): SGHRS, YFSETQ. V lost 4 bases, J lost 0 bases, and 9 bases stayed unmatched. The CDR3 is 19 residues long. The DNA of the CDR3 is TGCGCCAGCAGCACGGGACTAGCGGGGGGCTCTACGAGCACAGATACGCAGTATTTT. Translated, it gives CASSTGLAGGSTSTDTQYF.

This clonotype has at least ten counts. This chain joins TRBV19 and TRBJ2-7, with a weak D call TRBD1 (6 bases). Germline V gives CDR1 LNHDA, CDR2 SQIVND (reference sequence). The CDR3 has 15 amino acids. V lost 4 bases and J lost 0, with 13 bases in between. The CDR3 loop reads CASSTQGDISYEQYF. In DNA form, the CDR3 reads TGTGCCAGTAGTACCCAAGGGGACATCTCCTACGAGCAGTACTTC. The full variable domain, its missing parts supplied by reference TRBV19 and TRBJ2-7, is DGGITQSPKYLFRKEGQNVTLSCEQNLNHDAMYWYRQDPGQGLRLIYYSQIVNDFQKGDIAEGYSVSREKKESFPLTVTSAQKNPTAFYLCASSTQGDISYEQYFGPGTRLTVT.

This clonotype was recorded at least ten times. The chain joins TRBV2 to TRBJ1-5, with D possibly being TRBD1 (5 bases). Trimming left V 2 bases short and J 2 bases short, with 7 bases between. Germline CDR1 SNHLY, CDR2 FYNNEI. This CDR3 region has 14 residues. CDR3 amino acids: CASSEQGGNQPQHF. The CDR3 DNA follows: TGTGCCAGCAGTGAACAGGGTGGCAATCAGCCCCAGCATTTT.

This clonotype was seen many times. The CDR3 here is CASSQGTSGLWETQYF. The CDR3 coding sequence is TGCGCCAGCAGCCAAGGGACTAGCGGACTTTGGGAGACCCAGTACTTC. This rearrangement joins TRBV4-1 to TRBJ2-5; 10 bases match TRBD2. From germline, CDR1 is MGHRA and CDR2 YSYEKL. The CDR3 is made up of 16 amino acids. V shed 1 base, J shed 5 bases, and the junction held 7 bases outside the gene matches.

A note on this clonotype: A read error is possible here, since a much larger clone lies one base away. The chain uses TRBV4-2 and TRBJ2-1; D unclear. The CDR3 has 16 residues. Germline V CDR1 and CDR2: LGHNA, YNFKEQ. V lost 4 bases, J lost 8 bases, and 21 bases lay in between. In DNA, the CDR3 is TGTGCCAGCAGCCGCAAGGGAAAGAGCTCCTGGGATGAGCAGTTCTTC. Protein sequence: CASSRKGKSSWDEQFF.

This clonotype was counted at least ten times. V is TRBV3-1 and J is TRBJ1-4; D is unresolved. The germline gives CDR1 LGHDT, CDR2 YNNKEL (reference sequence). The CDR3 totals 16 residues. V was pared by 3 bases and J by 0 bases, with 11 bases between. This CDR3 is CASSQNELTTNEKLFF. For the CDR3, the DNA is TGTGCCAGCAGCCAGAATGAGCTGACAACTAATGAAAAACTGTTTTTT.

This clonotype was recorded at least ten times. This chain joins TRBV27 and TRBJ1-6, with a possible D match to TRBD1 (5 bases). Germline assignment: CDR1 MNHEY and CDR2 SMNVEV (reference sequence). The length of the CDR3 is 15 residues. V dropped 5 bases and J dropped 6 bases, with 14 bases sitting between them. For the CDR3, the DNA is TGTGCCAGCAGTGGGGGAAGTCGGGGTAATTCACCCCTCCACTTT. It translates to CASSGGSRGNSPLHF.

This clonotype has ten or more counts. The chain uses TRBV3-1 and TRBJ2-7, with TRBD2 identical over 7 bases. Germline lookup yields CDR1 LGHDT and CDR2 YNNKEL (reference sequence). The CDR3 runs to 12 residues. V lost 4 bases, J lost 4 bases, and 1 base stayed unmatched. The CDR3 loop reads CASSRTSYEQYF. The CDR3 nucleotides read TGTGCCAGCAGCCGGACTAGTTACGAGCAGTACTTC.

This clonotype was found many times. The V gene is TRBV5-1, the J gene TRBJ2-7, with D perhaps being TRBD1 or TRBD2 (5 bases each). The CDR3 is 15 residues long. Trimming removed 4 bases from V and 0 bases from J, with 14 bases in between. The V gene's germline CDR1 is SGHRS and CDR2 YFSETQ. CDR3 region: CASSEGSPSSYEQYF. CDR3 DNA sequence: TGCGCCAGCAGCGAGGGGTCACCAAGCTCCTACGAGCAGTACTTC.

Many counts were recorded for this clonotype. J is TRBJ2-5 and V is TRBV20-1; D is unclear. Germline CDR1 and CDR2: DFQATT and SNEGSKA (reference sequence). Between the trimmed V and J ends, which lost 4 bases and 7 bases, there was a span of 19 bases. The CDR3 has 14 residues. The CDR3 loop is CSAKPPSTYATQYF. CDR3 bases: TGCAGTGCTAAACCCCCTAGTACATATGCGACCCAGTACTTC.

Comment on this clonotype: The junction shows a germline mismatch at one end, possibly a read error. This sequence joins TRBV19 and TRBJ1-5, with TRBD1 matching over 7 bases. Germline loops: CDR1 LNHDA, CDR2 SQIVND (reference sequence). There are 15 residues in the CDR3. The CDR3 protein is CASSRTGYSNKPQHF. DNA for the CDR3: TGTGCCAGTAGTAGGACAGGTTATAGCAATAAGCCCCAGCATTTT.

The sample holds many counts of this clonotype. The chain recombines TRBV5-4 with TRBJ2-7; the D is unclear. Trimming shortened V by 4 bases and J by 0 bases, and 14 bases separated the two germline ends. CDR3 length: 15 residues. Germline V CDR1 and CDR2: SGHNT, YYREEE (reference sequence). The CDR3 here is CASSPGTLSSYEQYF. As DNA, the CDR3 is TGTGCCAGCAGCCCTGGAACCCTCAGCTCCTACGAGCAGTACTTC.

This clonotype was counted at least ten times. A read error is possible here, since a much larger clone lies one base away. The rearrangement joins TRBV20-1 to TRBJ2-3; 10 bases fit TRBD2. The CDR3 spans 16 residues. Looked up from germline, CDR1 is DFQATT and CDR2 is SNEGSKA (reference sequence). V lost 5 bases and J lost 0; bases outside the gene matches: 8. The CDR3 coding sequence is TGCAGTGCTGGAAGCGGGGGGGTCTATAGCACAGATACGCAGTATTTT. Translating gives CSAGSGGVYSTDTQYF.

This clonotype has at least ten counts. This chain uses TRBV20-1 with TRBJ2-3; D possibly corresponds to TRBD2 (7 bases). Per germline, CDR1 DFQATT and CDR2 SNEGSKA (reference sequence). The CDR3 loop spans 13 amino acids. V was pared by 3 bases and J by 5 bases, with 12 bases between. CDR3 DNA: TGCAGTGCTAGGGGGGGGCTCGGAGATACGCAGTATTTT. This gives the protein CSARGGLGDTQYF.

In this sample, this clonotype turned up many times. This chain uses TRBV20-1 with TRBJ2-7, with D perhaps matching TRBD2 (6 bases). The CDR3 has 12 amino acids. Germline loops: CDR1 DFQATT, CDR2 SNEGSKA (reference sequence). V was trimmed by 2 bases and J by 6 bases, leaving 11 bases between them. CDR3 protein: CSARPGTVEQYF. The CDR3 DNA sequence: TGCAGTGCTAGACCAGGGACTGTCGAGCAGTACTTC.

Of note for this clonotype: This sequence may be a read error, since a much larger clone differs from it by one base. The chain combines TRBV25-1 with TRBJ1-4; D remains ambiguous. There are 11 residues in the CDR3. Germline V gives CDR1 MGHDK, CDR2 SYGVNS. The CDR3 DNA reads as TGTTCCAGCAGTGAAAAAGGCAAACTGTTTTTT. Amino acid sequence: CSSSEKGKLFF. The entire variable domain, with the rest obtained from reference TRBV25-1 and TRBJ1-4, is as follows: EADIYQTPRYLVIGTGKKITLECSQTMGHDKMYWYQQDPGMELHLIHYSYGVNSTEKGDLSSESTVSRIRTEHFPLTLESARPSHTSQYLCSSSEKGKLFFGSGTQLSVL.

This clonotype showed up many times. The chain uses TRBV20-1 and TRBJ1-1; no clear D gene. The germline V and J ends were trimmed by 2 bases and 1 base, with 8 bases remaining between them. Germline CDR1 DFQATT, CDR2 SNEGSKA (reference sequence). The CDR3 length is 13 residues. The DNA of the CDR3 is TGCAGTGCTAGAAACGGCGGGAACACTGAAGCTTTCTTT. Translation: CSARNGGNTEAFF.

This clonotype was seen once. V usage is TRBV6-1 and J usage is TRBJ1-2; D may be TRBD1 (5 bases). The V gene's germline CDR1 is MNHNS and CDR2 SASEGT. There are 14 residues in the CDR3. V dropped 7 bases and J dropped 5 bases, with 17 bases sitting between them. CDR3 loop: CASMAPGTSYGYTF. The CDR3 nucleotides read TGTGCCAGCATGGCGCCCGGGACTTCTTATGGCTACACCTTC.

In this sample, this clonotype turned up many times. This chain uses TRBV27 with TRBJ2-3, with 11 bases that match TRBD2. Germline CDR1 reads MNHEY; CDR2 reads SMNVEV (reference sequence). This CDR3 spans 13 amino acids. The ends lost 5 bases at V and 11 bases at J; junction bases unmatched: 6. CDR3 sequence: CASSPYLAGGQYF. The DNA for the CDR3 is TGTGCCAGCAGTCCCTACCTAGCGGGGGGGCAGTATTTT.

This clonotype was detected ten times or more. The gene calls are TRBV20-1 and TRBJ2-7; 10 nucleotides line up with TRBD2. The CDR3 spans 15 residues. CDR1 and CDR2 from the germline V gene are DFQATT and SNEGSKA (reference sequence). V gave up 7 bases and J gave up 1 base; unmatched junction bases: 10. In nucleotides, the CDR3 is TGCAGTGGATCTAGCGGGGGTACTATTTCCTACGAGCAGTACTTC. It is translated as CSGSSGGTISYEQYF.

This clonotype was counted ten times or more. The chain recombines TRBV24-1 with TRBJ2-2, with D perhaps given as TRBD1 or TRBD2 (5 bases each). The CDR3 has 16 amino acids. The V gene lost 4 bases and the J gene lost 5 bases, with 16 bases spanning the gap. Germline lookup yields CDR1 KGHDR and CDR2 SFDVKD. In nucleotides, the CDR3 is TGTGCCACCAGTGACCCGTTCCAGGGCGGGACCGGGGAGCTGTTTTTT. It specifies CATSDPFQGGTGELFF.

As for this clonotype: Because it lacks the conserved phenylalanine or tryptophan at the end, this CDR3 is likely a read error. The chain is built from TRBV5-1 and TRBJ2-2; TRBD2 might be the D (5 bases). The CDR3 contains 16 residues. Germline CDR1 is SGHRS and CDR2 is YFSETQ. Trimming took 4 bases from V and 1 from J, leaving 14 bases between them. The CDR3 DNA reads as TGCGCCAGCAGCGATGGACTGATGGTGAACACCGGGGAGCTGTTTTCT. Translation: CASSDGLMVNTGELFS.

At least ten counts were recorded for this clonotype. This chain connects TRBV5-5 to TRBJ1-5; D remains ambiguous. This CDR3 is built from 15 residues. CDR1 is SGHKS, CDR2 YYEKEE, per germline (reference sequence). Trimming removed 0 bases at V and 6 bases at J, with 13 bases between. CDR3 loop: CASSLGRESFQPQHF. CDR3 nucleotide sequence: TGTGCCAGCAGCTTGGGAAGGGAGAGTTTTCAGCCCCAGCATTTT.

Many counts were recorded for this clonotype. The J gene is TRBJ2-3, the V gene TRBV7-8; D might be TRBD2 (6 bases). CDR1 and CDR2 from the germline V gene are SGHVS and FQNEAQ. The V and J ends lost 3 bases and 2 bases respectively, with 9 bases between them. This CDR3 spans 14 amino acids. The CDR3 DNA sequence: TGTGCCAGCAGCTTTGGAGGGAACACAGATACGCAGTATTTT. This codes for CASSFGGNTDTQYF.

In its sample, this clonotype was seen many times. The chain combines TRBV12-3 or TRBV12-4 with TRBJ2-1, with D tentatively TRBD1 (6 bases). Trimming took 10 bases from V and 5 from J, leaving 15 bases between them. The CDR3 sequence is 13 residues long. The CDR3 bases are TGTGCCACACAGTTACAGGGTAACAATGAGCAGTTCTTC. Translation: CATQLQGNNEQFF.

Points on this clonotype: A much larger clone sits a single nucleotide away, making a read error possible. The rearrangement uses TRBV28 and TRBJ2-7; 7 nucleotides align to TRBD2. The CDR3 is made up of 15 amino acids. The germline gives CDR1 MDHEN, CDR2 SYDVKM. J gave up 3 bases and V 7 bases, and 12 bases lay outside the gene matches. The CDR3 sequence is CASIPGGTIYYEQYF. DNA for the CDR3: TGTGCCAGCATCCCTGGGGGGACTATATACTACGAGCAGTACTTC.